This T cell receptor beta chain was identified during a study of neurological immune-mediated disorders (dated by TCRdb to between 2017 and 2020). For context, the study as a whole: Among the approximately 34 multiple sclerosis patients, 31 had relapsing-remitting MS and 3 had secondary progressive MS. Using UMI-based sequencing, the study compared peripheral blood TCR-beta repertoires from patients with HTLV-I-associated myelopathy (HAM/TSP), patients with multiple sclerosis, and healthy controls. The 106 TCR-beta libraries covered PBMC samples along with longitudinal samples, technical triplicates, and paired sorted CD4+ and CD8+ T-cell subsets. The cohort comprised 68 subjects: roughly 14 HAM/TSP patients, some 34 multiple sclerosis patients and approximately 20 healthy controls.

The full study reports these points: Across subjects, expanded clones never shared an identical CDR3 amino acid sequence, which suggests that the TCR-beta repertoires in every group were private. No association of the MS cluster with clinical or MRI features was observed, and the need for larger cohorts was stated by the authors. In phylogenetic analysis, the repertoires of 18 of 34 MS patients grouped into a cluster of related CDR3 sequences, which suggests a possible signature at the repertoire level. TCR clonal expansion was greatest in HAM/TSP patients and smallest in MS patients, who ranked below even healthy controls.

This clonotype was detected only once. It lacks a known antigen. This may stem from a read error, because a much larger clone lies one nucleotide away. cDNA synthesis used template-switch 5'RACE with a primer carrying a 10-nucleotide random unique molecular identifier tagging each TCR transcript. Over 190 million TCR-beta sequences, covering 15-18 subjects, were produced in each sequencing run. The RNeasy kit was used to extract total RNA. TCR-beta VDJ regions were amplified with primers for the TCR constant region and the 5'RACE anchor, using the KAPA Real-time Library Amplification kit. A first PCR added sample indexes and Illumina adaptors, and a second PCR then raised library yield. After Ampure bead purification, the TCR product of roughly 650 bp was size-selected on a 2% E-gel SizeSelection system. Before pooling, library quality was assessed on a Bioanalyzer, concentration was determined with Qubit, and library quantification was performed with the Kapa Library Quantification kit. Paired-end 2 x 150 bp sequencing of the libraries was performed on an Illumina HiSeq 2500. To increase sequence diversity, about 23-32% phiX was spiked into each library pool. In the original analysis: Quality-filtered reads were processed with the UMI-based MiGEC pipeline, which removed over 85% of raw TCR sequences during error correction. VDJ genes were aligned to IMGT germline references, and clonotypes were defined by unique CDR3 amino acid sequence plus V-J genes. Clonal expansion, Shannon diversity, and CDR3 relatedness (CalcPairwiseDistances, ClusterSamples) were evaluated with VDJtools, and phylogenetic trees were built with CLCbio workbench. Expanded clones were defined as having at least 8 unique UMIs, based on coefficient-of-variation modelling across technical triplicates. TCRdb reanalyzed the raw reads on its own, using fastp at Q25 for trimming and MiXCR for clone calling, and kept in-frame beta chains. Each entry is one CDR3 protein sequence, shown with its most common DNA and genes. The V and J calls follow TCRdb's processing rather than the paper's. The table for this sample lists tens of thousands of distinct CDR3 sequences; 4.5% of them were counted only once. 5.5% to 8% of the sample lies in the top ten.

For the unsorted PBMC libraries, 2 million PBMCs were stored in RNAlater at -80 degrees C until RNA extraction and were used to generate the libraries. The multiple sclerosis patients were enrolled in a US clinical protocol that used magnetic resonance imaging to evaluate disease progression. Peripheral blood was subjected to Ficoll-Hypaque density gradient centrifugation to isolate PBMCs, which were then cryopreserved in liquid nitrogen. Spanning cysteine to phenylalanine, the CDR3 consists of 13 amino acids. The kept DNA is CDR3 alone, 39 bases in frame from the first base. Based on the germline V gene (reference sequence), the CDR1 and CDR2 sequences are LNHNV and YYDKDF.

The sequence was obtained from a young man with multiple sclerosis. The receptor chain draws on TRBV15 and TRBJ2-3; TRBD2 is perhaps the D gene, given 5 matching bases. The sequenced sample was PBMCs. The base sequence is TGTGCCACCAGCGCGGGCGGTCCAGATATGCAGTATTTT. Translated, it gives CATSAGGPDMQYF.